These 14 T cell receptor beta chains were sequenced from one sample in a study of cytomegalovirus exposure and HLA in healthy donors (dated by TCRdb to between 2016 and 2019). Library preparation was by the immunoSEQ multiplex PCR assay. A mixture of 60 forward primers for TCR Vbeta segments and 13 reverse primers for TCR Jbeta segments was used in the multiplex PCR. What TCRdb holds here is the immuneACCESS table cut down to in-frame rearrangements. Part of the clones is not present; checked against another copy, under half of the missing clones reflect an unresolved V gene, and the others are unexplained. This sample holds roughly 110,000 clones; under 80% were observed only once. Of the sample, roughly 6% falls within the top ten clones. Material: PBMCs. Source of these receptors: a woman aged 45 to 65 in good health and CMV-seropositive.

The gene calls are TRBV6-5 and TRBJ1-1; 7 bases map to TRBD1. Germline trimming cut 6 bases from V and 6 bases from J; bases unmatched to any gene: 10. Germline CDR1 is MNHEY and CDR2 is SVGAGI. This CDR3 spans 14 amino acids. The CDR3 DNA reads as TGTGCCAGCAGCCCTGACAGGGTATGGGCTGAAGCTTTCTTT. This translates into CASSPDRVWAEAFF.

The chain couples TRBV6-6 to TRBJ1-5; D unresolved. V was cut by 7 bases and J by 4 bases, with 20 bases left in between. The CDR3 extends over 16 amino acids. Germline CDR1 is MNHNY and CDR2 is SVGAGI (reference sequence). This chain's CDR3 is CASTNPTQLANQPQHF. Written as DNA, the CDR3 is TGTGCCAGCACCAACCCGACCCAATTAGCAAATCAGCCCCAGCATTTT.

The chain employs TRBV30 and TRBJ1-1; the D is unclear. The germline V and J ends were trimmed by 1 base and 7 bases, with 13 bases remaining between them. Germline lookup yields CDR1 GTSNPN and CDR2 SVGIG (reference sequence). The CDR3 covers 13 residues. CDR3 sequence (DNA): TGTGCCTGGAGTGGCCAGGCGGAGGATGAAGCTTTCTTT. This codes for CAWSGQAEDEAFF.

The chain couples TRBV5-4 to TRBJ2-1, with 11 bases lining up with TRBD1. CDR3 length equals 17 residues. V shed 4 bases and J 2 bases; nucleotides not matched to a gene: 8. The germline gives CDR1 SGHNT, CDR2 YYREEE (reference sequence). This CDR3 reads CASSQGGQGDPYNEQFF. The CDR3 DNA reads TGTGCCAGCAGCCAAGGGGGACAGGGGGACCCCTACAATGAGCAGTTCTTC. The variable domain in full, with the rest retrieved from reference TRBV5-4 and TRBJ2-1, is ETGVTQSPTHLIKTRGQQVTLRCSSQSGHNTVSWYQQALGQGPQFIFQYYREEENGRGNFPPRFSGLQFPNYSSELNVNALELDDSALYLCASSQGGQGDPYNEQFFGPGTRLTVL.

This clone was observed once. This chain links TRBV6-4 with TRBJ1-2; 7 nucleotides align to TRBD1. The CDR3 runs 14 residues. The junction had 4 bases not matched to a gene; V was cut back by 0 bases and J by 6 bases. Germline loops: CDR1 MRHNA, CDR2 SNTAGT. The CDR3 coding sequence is TGTGCCAGCAGTGACTCGGGGCAGGGGGATGGCTACACCTTC. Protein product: CASSDSGQGDGYTF.

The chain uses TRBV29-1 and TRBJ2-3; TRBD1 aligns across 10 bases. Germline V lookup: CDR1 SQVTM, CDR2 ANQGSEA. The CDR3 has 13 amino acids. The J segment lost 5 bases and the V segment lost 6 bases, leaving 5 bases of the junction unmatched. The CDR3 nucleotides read TGCAGCGTAGACAGGGGGCGGGAAGATACGCAGTATTTT. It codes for CSVDRGREDTQYF.

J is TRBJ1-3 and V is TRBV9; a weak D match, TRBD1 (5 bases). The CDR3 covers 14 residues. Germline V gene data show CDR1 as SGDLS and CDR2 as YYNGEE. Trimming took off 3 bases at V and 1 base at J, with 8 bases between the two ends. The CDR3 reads CASSEQASGNTIYF. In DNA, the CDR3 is TGTGCCAGCAGCGAACAGGCTTCTGGAAACACCATATATTTT.

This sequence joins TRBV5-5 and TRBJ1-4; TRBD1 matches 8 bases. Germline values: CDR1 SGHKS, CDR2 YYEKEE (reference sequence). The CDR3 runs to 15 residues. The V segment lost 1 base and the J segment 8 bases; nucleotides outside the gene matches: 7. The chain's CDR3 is CASSLYRGSQEKLFF. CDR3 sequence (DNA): TGTGCCAGCAGCTTGTACAGGGGGAGCCAGGAAAAACTGTTTTTT. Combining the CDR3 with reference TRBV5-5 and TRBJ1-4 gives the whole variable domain DAGVTQSPTHLIKTRGQQVTLRCSPISGHKSVSWYQQVLGQGPQFIFQYYEKEERGRGNFPDRFSARQFPNYSSELNVNALLLGDSALYLCASSLYRGSQEKLFFGSGTQLSVL.

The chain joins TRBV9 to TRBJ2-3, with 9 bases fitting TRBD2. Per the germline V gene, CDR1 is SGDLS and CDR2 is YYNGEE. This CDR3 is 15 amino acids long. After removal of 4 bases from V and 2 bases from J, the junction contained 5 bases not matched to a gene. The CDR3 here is CASSYSGGNTDTQYF. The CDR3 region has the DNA TGTGCCAGCAGCTATAGCGGGGGCAACACAGATACGCAGTATTTT. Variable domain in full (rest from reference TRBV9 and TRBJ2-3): DSGVTQTPKHLITATGQRVTLRCSPRSGDLSVYWYQQSLDQGLQFLIQYYNGEERAKGNILERFSAQQFPDLHSELNLSSLELGDSALYFCASSYSGGNTDTQYFGPGTRLTVL.

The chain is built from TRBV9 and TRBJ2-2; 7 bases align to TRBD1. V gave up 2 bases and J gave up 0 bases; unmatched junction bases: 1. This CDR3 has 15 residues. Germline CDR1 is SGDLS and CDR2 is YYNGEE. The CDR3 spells CASSVGQANTGELFF. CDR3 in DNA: TGTGCCAGCAGCGTCGGACAGGCGAACACCGGGGAGCTGTTTTTT.

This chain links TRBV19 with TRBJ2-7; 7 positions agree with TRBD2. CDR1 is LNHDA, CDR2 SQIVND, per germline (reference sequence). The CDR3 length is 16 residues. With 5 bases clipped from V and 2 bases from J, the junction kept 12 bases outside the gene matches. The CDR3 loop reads CASSSPRDGRTYEQYF. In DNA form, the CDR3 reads TGTGCCAGTAGTTCACCCCGGGACGGGAGGACCTACGAGCAGTACTTC.

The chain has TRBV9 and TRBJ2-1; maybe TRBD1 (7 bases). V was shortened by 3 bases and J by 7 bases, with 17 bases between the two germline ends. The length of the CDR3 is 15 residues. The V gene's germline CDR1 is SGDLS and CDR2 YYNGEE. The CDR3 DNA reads TGTGCCAGCAGCGCAGGGGGACTTGGTGAGAATGAGCAGTTCTTC. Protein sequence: CASSAGGLGENEQFF. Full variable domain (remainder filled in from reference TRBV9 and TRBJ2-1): DSGVTQTPKHLITATGQRVTLRCSPRSGDLSVYWYQQSLDQGLQFLIQYYNGEERAKGNILERFSAQQFPDLHSELNLSSLELGDSALYFCASSAGGLGENEQFFGPGTRLTVL.

This CDR3 is CAISERERGTQHF. CDR3 in DNA: TGTGCCATCAGTGAGCGGGAGCGGGGGACCCAGCATTTT. The chain carries TRBV10-3 and TRBJ1-5, with D tentatively TRBD1 (5 bases). Deletions cut 2 bases from V and 11 bases from J, with 13 bases between. The CDR3 consists of 13 residues. Germline lookup yields CDR1 ENHRY and CDR2 SYGVKD.

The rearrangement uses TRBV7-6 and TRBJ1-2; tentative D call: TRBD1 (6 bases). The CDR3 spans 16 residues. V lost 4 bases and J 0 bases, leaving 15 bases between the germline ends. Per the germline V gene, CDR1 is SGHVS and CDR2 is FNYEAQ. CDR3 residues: CASSSQGYKTNYGYTF. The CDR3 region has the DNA TGTGCCAGCAGCTCCCAGGGGTATAAAACTAACTATGGCTACACCTTC.